The 21 T cell receptor beta chains below come from one sample, sequenced in a study of cytomegalovirus exposure and HLA in healthy donors. In the PCR, 60 Vbeta and 13 Jbeta primers were used. The repertoire was sequenced with immunoSEQ multiplex PCR; TCRdb's copy has only in-frame clones and lacks some. The table records approximately 190,000 clones, about four fifths of them present only once. Sequencing input: PBMCs. Receptors originate from a woman in her thirties in good health and CMV-seropositive.

This clone is a singleton in its sample. The gene calls are TRBV27 and TRBJ2-5; D is possibly TRBD1 (6 bases). V lost 5 bases and J lost 5, with 18 bases in between. The CDR3 runs 15 residues. Germline V CDR1 and CDR2: MNHEY, SMNVEV (reference sequence). This CDR3 is CASSLGLLQGETQYF. The CDR3 nucleotides are TGTGCCAGCAGTCTCGGACTGCTTCAGGGGGAGACCCAGTACTTC.

This chain connects TRBV5-1 to TRBJ2-3; TRBD2 matches 9 bases. The CDR3 spans 16 residues. Germline V gene lookup returns CDR1 SGHRS and CDR2 YFSETQ. The junction had 8 bases not matched to a gene; V was cut back by 4 bases and J by 2 bases. The CDR3 reads CASSNLAGEFTDTQYF. The CDR3, as DNA: TGCGCCAGCAGCAATTTAGCGGGGGAGTTCACAGATACGCAGTATTTT.

The chain employs TRBV27 and TRBJ2-1, with 8 bases lining up with TRBD2. After removal of 6 bases from V and 3 bases from J, the junction contained 7 bases not matched to a gene. This CDR3 has 15 amino acids. Germline V gene sequence: CDR1 MNHEY, CDR2 SMNVEV (reference sequence). The CDR3 DNA is TGTGCCAGCAGGGGAAGGCGGGAGGACTACAATGAGCAGTTCTTC. Its protein product is CASRGRREDYNEQFF.

The chain couples TRBV11-3 to TRBJ2-5; possible D gene TRBD2, 6 bases. Between the trimmed V and J ends, which lost 1 base and 4 bases, there was a span of 16 bases. This CDR3 region has 16 residues. Germline values: CDR1 SGHNT, CDR2 YENEEA. CDR3 sequence (DNA): TGTGCCAGCAGCTTAGCCCGGTCGGGAGTAGGAGAGACCCAGTACTTC. Residues: CASSLARSGVGETQYF.

This clone was counted between two and nine times. The rearrangement joins TRBV25-1 to TRBJ2-7, with 9 bases that match TRBD1. Germline lookup yields CDR1 MGHDK and CDR2 SYGVNS. V shed 3 bases and J 2 bases; nucleotides not matched to a gene: 8. This CDR3 is built from 16 residues. The CDR3 sequence: CASSEPGQGKTYEQYF. CDR3 in DNA: TGTGCCAGCAGTGAGCCGGGACAGGGCAAAACCTACGAGCAGTACTTC.

The J gene is TRBJ2-3, the V gene TRBV6-6, with unresolved D. V was clipped by 2 bases and J by 0 bases, with 12 bases between them. Germline values: CDR1 MNHNY, CDR2 SVGAGI (reference sequence). This CDR3 has 16 residues. The CDR3 DNA reads TGTGCCAGCAGTTACGTATCTAGAACTAGCACAGATACGCAGTATTTT. As protein: CASSYVSRTSTDTQYF.

This clone has more than one count but fewer than ten. J is TRBJ2-4 and V is TRBV4-3, with D possibly being TRBD1 (6 bases). V was pared by 1 base and J by 8 bases, with 18 bases between. Germline CDR1 and CDR2: LGHNA and YSLEER. This CDR3 spans 16 amino acids. This chain's CDR3 is CASSQAPRGIWDIQYF. The CDR3 DNA reads as TGCGCCAGCAGCCAAGCCCCGAGGGGGATATGGGACATTCAGTACTTC.

The chain combines TRBV5-6 with TRBJ2-1, with D perhaps TRBD2 (5 bases). This CDR3 has 13 amino acids. Trimming left V 2 bases short and J 7 bases short, with 10 bases between. The germline gives CDR1 SGHDT, CDR2 YYEEEE. CDR3 sequence (DNA): TGTGCCAGCAGCTTTGGGGAGAGAAATGAGCAGTTCTTC. This gives the protein CASSFGERNEQFF.

The chain couples TRBV28 to TRBJ1-5; 9 nucleotides agree with TRBD1. Per germline, CDR1 MDHEN and CDR2 SYDVKM. This CDR3 comprises 19 residues. Trimming at V came to 6 bases and at J to 1 base, leaving 16 bases not matched to a gene. As DNA, the CDR3 is TGTGCCAGCAGCCTTATTCGGTCCGGGACAGGGAAAAGCAATCAGCCCCAGCATTTT. Its protein is CASSLIRSGTGKSNQPQHF.

The chain joins TRBV28 to TRBJ1-5; 8 bases map to TRBD1. V trimming: 5 bases; J trimming: 6 bases; junction bases outside the gene matches: 9. CDR1 is MDHEN, CDR2 SYDVKM, per germline. The CDR3 runs to 15 residues. This CDR3 is CASSTGQGFVQPQHF. In DNA, the CDR3 is TGTGCCAGCAGTACAGGACAGGGATTTGTTCAGCCCCAGCATTTT.

CDR3 loop: CASSFVTGEGYTF. CDR3 in DNA: TGTGCCAGCAGTTTTGTGACAGGGGAGGGCTACACCTTC. The rearrangement joins TRBV27 to TRBJ1-2; 8 bases line up with TRBD1. The length of the CDR3 is 13 residues. With 3 bases clipped from V and 8 bases from J, the junction kept 5 bases outside the gene matches. Germline V lookup: CDR1 MNHEY, CDR2 SMNVEV (reference sequence).

This clone appeared once. V usage is TRBV7-9 and J usage is TRBJ2-7; 8 bases map to TRBD2. Trimming took 4 bases from V and 7 from J; bases not matched to a gene: 9. Germline V CDR1 and CDR2: SEHNR, FQNEAQ (reference sequence). The length of the CDR3 is 14 residues. The CDR3, as DNA: TGTGCCAGCAGCTCCAGCGGGGGTGGAGGTGAGCAGTACTTC. This codes for CASSSSGGGGEQYF.

This clone turned up a few times. The chain carries TRBV19 and TRBJ1-3; D might be TRBD1 (5 bases). V lost 3 bases, J lost 1 base, and 7 bases lay in between. The CDR3 is 14 amino acids. The germline gives CDR1 LNHDA, CDR2 SQIVND (reference sequence). The CDR3 reads CASSMGGSGNTIYF. The CDR3 DNA reads TGTGCCAGTAGTATGGGGGGATCTGGAAACACCATATATTTT.

The chain has TRBV29-1 and TRBJ2-7; a weak D match, TRBD2 (5 bases). Trimming left V 6 bases short and J 3 bases short, with 12 bases between. The CDR3 consists of 12 residues. Germline loops: CDR1 SQVTM, CDR2 ANQGSEA. CDR3 residues: CSVKDGNYEQYF. The CDR3 DNA sequence: TGCAGCGTGAAGGACGGGAACTACGAGCAGTACTTC.

The chain recombines TRBV28 with TRBJ2-5; TRBD2 might be the D (5 bases). Looked up from germline, CDR1 is MDHEN and CDR2 is SYDVKM. This CDR3 is 14 amino acids long. V gave up 4 bases and J gave up 5 bases, with 14 bases separating them. CDR3 protein: CASSSGLSWETQYF. CDR3 nucleotides: TGTGCCAGCAGTTCTGGACTTTCCTGGGAGACCCAGTACTTC.

V usage is TRBV7-2 and J usage is TRBJ2-1; 7 positions agree with TRBD2. CDR1 SGHTA and CDR2 FQGNSA come from the germline V gene. The trim removed 6 bases at V and 12 bases at J, leaving 8 bases unmatched. CDR3 length: 12 residues. The CDR3 loop reads CASRGLGEGQFF. The CDR3 bases are TGTGCCAGCAGGGGACTGGGGGAGGGGCAGTTCTTC.

The V gene is TRBV9, the J gene TRBJ2-2, with D possibly being TRBD2 (6 bases). The V end was cut by 0 bases, the J end by 5 bases, with 11 bases between. Germline V gene lookup returns CDR1 SGDLS and CDR2 YYNGEE. The CDR3 contains 15 residues. The CDR3 protein is CASSVGGAETGELFF. The CDR3 DNA follows: TGTGCCAGCAGCGTAGGCGGGGCAGAAACCGGGGAGCTGTTTTTT.

The rearrangement links TRBV18 to TRBJ1-2, with D maybe TRBD1 (6 bases). V was trimmed by 3 bases and J by 1 base, leaving 12 bases between them. Germline V gene sequence: CDR1 KGHSH, CDR2 LQKENI. This CDR3 contains 15 residues. As DNA, the CDR3 is TGTGCCAGCTCACCTTTGGACAGTCTTAACTATGGCTACACCTTC. Translation: CASSPLDSLNYGYTF. The full variable domain, completed using reference TRBV18 and TRBJ1-2, is NAGVMQNPRHLVRRRGQEARLRCSPMKGHSHVYWYRQLPEEGLKFMVYLQKENIIDESGMPKERFSAEFPKEGPSILRIQQVVRGDSAAYFCASSPLDSLNYGYTFGSGTRLTVV.

The chain combines TRBV19 with TRBJ1-6; no clear D. This CDR3 comprises 17 residues. CDR1 LNHDA and CDR2 SQIVND come from the germline V gene (reference sequence). Trimming left V 7 bases short and J 0 bases short, with 16 bases between. The CDR3 loop is CASNRRRDSSYNSPLHF. CDR3 nucleotides: TGTGCCAGTAATCGAAGACGGGATAGCTCCTATAATTCACCCCTCCACTTT. Combining the CDR3 with reference TRBV19 and TRBJ1-6 gives the whole variable domain DGGITQSPKYLFRKEGQNVTLSCEQNLNHDAMYWYRQDPGQGLRLIYYSQIVNDFQKGDIAEGYSVSREKKESFPLTVTSAQKNPTAFYLCASNRRRDSSYNSPLHFGNGTRLTVT.

The chain is built from TRBV5-1 and TRBJ2-2; 12 nucleotides match TRBD2. The length of the CDR3 is 16 residues. The germline gives CDR1 SGHRS, CDR2 YFSETQ. The V segment lost 4 bases and the J segment 5 bases; nucleotides outside the gene matches: 6. CDR3 sequence: CASSPGLAGITGELFF. CDR3 coding DNA: TGCGCCAGCAGCCCTGGACTAGCGGGGATAACCGGGGAGCTGTTTTTT.

The chain joins TRBV30 to TRBJ2-2; TRBD2 matches 10 bases. The CDR3 has 15 amino acids. The V and J ends lost 3 bases and 3 bases, in that order; junction bases with no gene match: 4. Germline values: CDR1 GTSNPN, CDR2 SVGIG (reference sequence). In DNA, the CDR3 is TGTGCCTGGAGCGCTAGCGGGAGCCACACCGGGGAGCTGTTTTTT. Its protein product is CAWSASGSHTGELFF.